The source of this TCR beta chain is a study of post-analysis software for immune sequencing data. The wider study: Some patients lacked subtype; others had relapsing-remitting, secondary progressive or progressive-relapsing disease. Study observations and caveats: Several TRBV segments, TRBV5-6, TRBV5-1 and TRBV20-1 among them, were found more frequent in patients than controls. Batch-mates among the samples co-clustered strongly by F measure.

Germline-derived CDR1 and CDR2 are SQVTM and ANQGSEA. V was trimmed by 5 bases and J by 4 bases, leaving 17 bases between them. The CDR3 has 14 residues. TCR beta cDNA libraries had unique molecular identifiers. TCRdb itself ran the PCR reads through MiXCR, one entry per CDR3 protein. Of about 800,000 distinct CDR3 sequences listed, 25% to 30% are singletons. This clonotype was recorded a few times. Its antigen is still unknown. The sequenced material came from blood. The clonotype was recovered from a girl between 10 and 17 years old with multiple sclerosis. The chain carries TRBV29-1 and TRBJ1-2; D is unresolved. The CDR3 DNA sequence: TGCAGCGTTTTAGTAGGAACGGCCATCTATGGCTACACCTTC. It yields the protein CSVLVGTAIYGYTF.